These T cell receptor beta chains were read from a single sample in a study of control samples from healthy donors and cancer patients. Repertoires were generated with immunoSEQ multiplex PCR, while TCRdb's copy carries only in-frame clones and drops some. Among some 150,000 clones, approximately 94% were seen once, and the ten largest hold about an eighth. Sequencing was carried out using blood. The receptors were sampled from a middle-aged man in good health. The CDR3 runs from the conserved cysteine through the conserved F or W. The D gene is left open where the match is weak. Clone size is given for some rows only: seen once, a few or many times, or a class if the clone is expanded.

j_gene: TRBJ1-1
d_gene: TRBD1
v_gene: TRBV5-6
abundance: NA
CDR3aa: CASSLTGGLEAFF
CDR3nt: TGTGCCAGCAGCTTGACAGGGGGCCTTGAAGCTTTCTTT

j_gene: TRBJ2-5
d_gene: TRBD1
v_gene: TRBV11-2
abundance: NA
CDR3aa: CASSRGTGGAQETQYF
CDR3nt: TGTGCCAGCAGCCGAGGGACAGGGGGAGCACAAGAGACCCAGTACTTC

j_gene: TRBJ2-3
d_gene: NA
v_gene: TRBV24-1
abundance: NA
CDR3aa: CATSDFGTSNTDTQYF
CDR3nt: TGTGCCACCAGTGATTTTGGGACATCTAACACAGATACGCAGTATTTT

j_gene: TRBJ1-1
d_gene: NA
v_gene: TRBV5-1
abundance: NA
CDR3aa: CASSTSHSNSEAFF
CDR3nt: TGCGCCAGCAGTACTTCACACTCGAACAGTGAAGCTTTCTTT

j_gene: TRBJ1-2
d_gene: NA
v_gene: TRBV3-1/TRBV3-2
abundance: NA
CDR3aa: CASSQDRKGLDGYTF
CDR3nt: TGTGCCAGCAGCCAAGATAGAAAGGGATTGGATGGCTACACCTTC

j_gene: TRBJ1-6
d_gene: TRBD1
v_gene: TRBV19
abundance: NA
CDR3aa: CASSFGQGGIGSPLHF
CDR3nt: TGTGCCAGTAGTTTCGGACAGGGAGGTATCGGTTCACCCCTCCACTTT

j_gene: TRBJ1-1
d_gene: NA
v_gene: TRBV6-6
abundance: NA
CDR3aa: CASSSGAGRMNTEAFF
CDR3nt: TGTGCCAGCAGTTCAGGGGCAGGGCGGATGAACACTGAAGCTTTCTTT

j_gene: TRBJ2-5
d_gene: TRBD1
v_gene: TRBV5-1
abundance: NA
CDR3aa: CASSSTRTGGPETQYF
CDR3nt: TGCGCCAGCAGCTCTACTAGAACAGGGGGTCCAGAGACCCAGTACTTC

j_gene: TRBJ2-2
d_gene: NA
v_gene: TRBV12-3/TRBV12-4
abundance: NA
CDR3aa: CASSPRGGELFF
CDR3nt: TGTGCCAGCAGTCCCCGCGGCGGGGAGCTGTTTTTT

j_gene: TRBJ2-1
d_gene: TRBD2
v_gene: TRBV28
abundance: NA
CDR3aa: CASSFLAGVSHEQFF
CDR3nt: TGTGCCAGCAGTTTCCTAGCGGGAGTATCACATGAGCAGTTCTTC

j_gene: TRBJ2-6
d_gene: NA
v_gene: TRBV5-6
abundance: NA
CDR3aa: CASSTRGPPRPGANVLTF
CDR3nt: TGTGCCAGCAGCACCCGGGGACCGCCTCGTCCTGGGGCCAACGTCCTGACTTTC

j_gene: TRBJ2-1
d_gene: NA
v_gene: TRBV19
abundance: NA
CDR3aa: CASSTQTGTSYNEQFF
CDR3nt: TGTGCCAGTAGTACCCAGACAGGAACCTCCTACAATGAGCAGTTCTTC

j_gene: TRBJ1-6
d_gene: TRBD1
v_gene: TRBV9
abundance: NA
CDR3aa: CASSTTGIGNSPLHF
CDR3nt: TGTGCCAGCAGCACGACAGGGATCGGGAATTCACCCCTCCACTTT

j_gene: TRBJ2-3
d_gene: NA
v_gene: TRBV29-1
abundance: NA
CDR3aa: CSVEDLPGWGPTDTQYF
CDR3nt: TGCAGCGTTGAAGATCTTCCAGGGTGGGGACCCACAGATACGCAGTATTTT

j_gene: TRBJ1-2
d_gene: TRBD1
v_gene: TRBV6-5
abundance: once
CDR3aa: CASSYRPGGDYGYTF
CDR3nt: TGTGCCAGCAGTTACCGGCCAGGGGGTGACTATGGCTACACCTTC

j_gene: TRBJ1-6
d_gene: NA
v_gene: TRBV4-1
abundance: NA
CDR3aa: CASSQGTARGLNSPLHF
CDR3nt: TGCGCCAGCAGCCAAGGGACCGCGCGAGGGTTGAATTCACCCCTCCACTTT

j_gene: TRBJ1-5
d_gene: NA
v_gene: TRBV28
abundance: NA
CDR3aa: CASRPSGNQPQHF
CDR3nt: TGTGCCAGCAGACCGAGTGGCAATCAGCCCCAGCATTTT

j_gene: TRBJ1-2
d_gene: NA
v_gene: TRBV12-3/TRBV12-4
abundance: NA
CDR3aa: CASSLVREHGYTF
CDR3nt: TGTGCCAGCAGTTTAGTAAGGGAACATGGCTACACCTTC

j_gene: TRBJ1-5
d_gene: NA
v_gene: TRBV15
abundance: NA
CDR3aa: CATSRGRGQNQPQHF
CDR3nt: TGTGCCACCAGCCGAGGCAGGGGTCAGAATCAGCCCCAGCATTTT

j_gene: TRBJ2-1
d_gene: NA
v_gene: TRBV29-1
abundance: NA
CDR3aa: CSAVGGHYNEQFF
CDR3nt: TGCAGCGCCGTGGGCGGGCACTACAATGAGCAGTTCTTC

j_gene: TRBJ1-6
d_gene: TRBD1
v_gene: TRBV25-1
abundance: NA
CDR3aa: CASSFRDSNSPLHF
CDR3nt: TGTGCCAGCAGTTTCCGGGACAGCAATTCACCCCTCCACTTT

j_gene: TRBJ1-6
d_gene: NA
v_gene: TRBV5-1
abundance: NA
CDR3aa: CASSLGLQGYPNSPLHF
CDR3nt: TGCGCCAGCAGCTTGGGTTTACAGGGATACCCAAATTCACCCCTCCACTTT

j_gene: TRBJ2-1
d_gene: TRBD2
v_gene: TRBV5-6
abundance: NA
CDR3aa: CASSLGSGTVYNEQFF
CDR3nt: TGTGCCAGCAGCTTGGGTAGCGGGACCGTCTACAATGAGCAGTTCTTC

j_gene: TRBJ1-6
d_gene: NA
v_gene: TRBV6-6
abundance: NA
CDR3aa: CASRPVGTLSNSPLHF
CDR3nt: TGTGCCAGCAGGCCAGTAGGGACTCTCAGCAATTCACCCCTCCACTTT

j_gene: TRBJ1-1
d_gene: NA
v_gene: TRBV28
abundance: NA
CDR3aa: CASGSSSSPEAFF
CDR3nt: TGTGCCAGCGGTAGCTCATCGAGCCCTGAAGCTTTCTTT

j_gene: TRBJ2-5
d_gene: NA
v_gene: TRBV6-5
abundance: NA
CDR3aa: CASSYGSGPLRGTQYF
CDR3nt: TGTGCCAGCAGTTACGGGTCAGGACCGCTCCGTGGGACCCAGTACTTC

j_gene: TRBJ2-7
d_gene: NA
v_gene: TRBV7-6
abundance: few
CDR3aa: CASSLAHGGPEEQYF
CDR3nt: TGTGCCAGCAGCTTAGCGCACGGCGGGCCGGAGGAGCAGTACTTC

j_gene: TRBJ1-1
d_gene: NA
v_gene: TRBV12-3/TRBV12-4
abundance: NA
CDR3aa: CASSNSGNTEAFF
CDR3nt: TGTGCCAGCAGTAATTCCGGGAACACTGAAGCTTTCTTT

j_gene: TRBJ1-1
d_gene: TRBD1
v_gene: TRBV6-5
abundance: NA
CDR3aa: CASTTGTADEAFF
CDR3nt: TGTGCCAGCACCACCGGGACAGCAGATGAAGCTTTCTTT